Below are 4 T cell receptor beta chains sequenced from a single sample in a study of regulatory T cells in long-lasting Graves disease. Through Arm-PCR of CDR3 regions and iRepertoire HTBI primers, TCR beta libraries were built. TCRdb used MiXCR to reprocess the multiplex PCR reads, holding one entry per CDR3 protein. The sample comprises around 360,000 distinct CDR3 sequences, roughly 16% of which are singletons, and 20% rests with the top ten. The sample's time point: newly diagnosed GD, antithyroid drugs for less than 3 months. After RNA was extracted from PBMCs, the TCR library was made from it. These same data were also listed under a study on T cells in Graves' hyperthyroidism and ophthalmopathy.

Material: peripheral blood mononuclear cells (PBMCs), obtained at new diagnosis, from a patient treated with antithyroid drugs. The source of these receptors is a woman between 18 and 29 years old with Graves disease.

This clonotype was seen ten or more times. This chain joins TRBV10-2 and TRBJ2-7, with 7 bases identical to TRBD2. Germline CDR1 and CDR2: WSHSY and SAAADI. V lost 6 bases to trimming and J lost 4 bases; unmatched junction nucleotides: 3. This CDR3 has 12 residues. CDR3 residues: CASSRGEYEQYF. As DNA, the CDR3 is TGCGCCAGCAGCCGGGGGGAGTACGAGCAGTACTTC.

This sequence joins TRBV28 and TRBJ1-4; D call uncertain. The CDR3 has 13 amino acids. The germline V and J ends were trimmed by 3 bases and 13 bases, with 15 bases remaining between them. Germline CDR1 is MDHEN and CDR2 is SYDVKM. The CDR3 reads CASSLERRRRLFF. The CDR3 DNA is TGTGCCAGCAGTTTGGAGCGCCGGAGGCGACTGTTTTTT.

The V and J genes are TRBV27 and TRBJ1-1, with 9 nucleotides matching TRBD1. CDR1 and CDR2 from the germline V gene are MNHEY and SMNVEV (reference sequence). V trimming: 6 bases; J trimming: 8 bases; junction bases outside the gene matches: 10. CDR3 length equals 14 residues. The CDR3 nucleotides read TGTGCCAGCAGACTAAGTCCCGGGACAGGGGAAGCTTTCTTT. This gives the protein CASRLSPGTGEAFF.

This clonotype was recorded a few times. The V and J genes are TRBV7-2 and TRBJ2-5, with 8 bases that match TRBD1. CDR1 and CDR2 from the germline V gene are SGHTA and FQGNSA. The CDR3 is made up of 17 amino acids. Unmatched junction bases numbered 12, after V lost 4 bases and J lost 2 bases. CDR3 nucleotide sequence: TGTGCCAGCAGCTCCGCCCCCTCGCGGACAGGGCAAGAGACCCAGTACTTC. It encodes CASSSAPSRTGQETQYF.